These 6 T cell receptor beta chains originate from one sample sequenced in a study of blood T cell repertoires in COVID-19. Clones were read by immunoSEQ multiplex PCR, and TCRdb kept only the in-frame ones, dropping some. Counted here are 100,000 to 150,000 clones, 88% occurring once; the ten biggest clones make up 0.88%. The sample was peripheral blood. These receptors were collected from a woman aged 50 to 60 with active or convalescent COVID-19.

This chain uses TRBV5-4 with TRBJ2-7, with D maybe TRBD1 (5 bases). Germline lookup yields CDR1 SGHNT and CDR2 YYREEE (reference sequence). This CDR3 has 13 residues. Trimming took 0 bases from V and 1 from J, leaving 5 bases between them. In nucleotides, the CDR3 is TGTGCCAGCAGCTTGGGACAGTCCTACGAGCAGTACTTC. It translates to CASSLGQSYEQYF. Full variable domain (outside the CDR3, taken from reference TRBV5-4 and TRBJ2-7): ETGVTQSPTHLIKTRGQQVTLRCSSQSGHNTVSWYQQALGQGPQFIFQYYREEENGRGNFPPRFSGLQFPNYSSELNVNALELDDSALYLCASSLGQSYEQYFGPGTRLTVT.

The chain combines TRBV4-3 with TRBJ2-1; D is possibly TRBD2 (6 bases). The V gene lost 8 bases and the J gene lost 2 bases, with 13 bases spanning the gap. There are 14 residues in the CDR3. Germline CDR1 reads LGHNA; CDR2 reads YSLEER. CDR3 loop: CASAPGRTYNEQFF. The CDR3 nucleotides are TGCGCCAGCGCCCCTGGGAGGACCTACAATGAGCAGTTCTTC.

V gene TRBV7-2 combines with J gene TRBJ2-2, with 9 nucleotides matching TRBD1. V lost 1 base and J lost 4; bases outside the gene matches: 1. Germline lookup yields CDR1 SGHTA and CDR2 FQGNSA. The CDR3 is 15 residues long. The CDR3 DNA follows: TGTGCCAGCAGCTTAGTGACAGGGGGCACCGGGGAGCTGTTTTTT. Encoded protein: CASSLVTGGTGELFF.

The chain combines TRBV19 with TRBJ2-3; TRBD2 aligns across 9 bases. The CDR3 has 14 amino acids. J lost 4 bases, V lost 1 base, and 0 bases had no gene match. CDR1 LNHDA and CDR2 SQIVND come from the germline V gene (reference sequence). The CDR3 bases are TGTGCCAGTAGTATAGCTAGCGGGGCAGATACGCAGTATTTT. The encoded protein is CASSIASGADTQYF.

This clone has only a few counts. This chain uses TRBV19 with TRBJ1-1; TRBD1 might be the D (6 bases). Germline V CDR1 and CDR2: LNHDA, SQIVND (reference sequence). V was pared by 4 bases and J by 1 base, with 10 bases between. The CDR3 has 14 residues. The CDR3 reads CASSSDRRNTEAFF. The CDR3 bases are TGTGCCAGTAGTAGCGACAGGAGGAACACTGAAGCTTTCTTT. Based on the CDR3 plus reference TRBV19 and TRBJ1-1, the full variable domain is DGGITQSPKYLFRKEGQNVTLSCEQNLNHDAMYWYRQDPGQGLRLIYYSQIVNDFQKGDIAEGYSVSREKKESFPLTVTSAQKNPTAFYLCASSSDRRNTEAFFGQGTRLTVV.

The J gene is TRBJ2-3, the V gene TRBV10-3; 9 nucleotides align to TRBD1. V lost 6 bases, J lost 0 bases, and 1 base stayed unmatched. CDR3 length equals 14 residues. Germline assignment: CDR1 ENHRY and CDR2 SYGVKD. Here the CDR3 reads CAIRDRGSTDTQYF. The CDR3 DNA follows: TGTGCCATCAGAGACAGGGGGAGCACAGATACGCAGTATTTT.